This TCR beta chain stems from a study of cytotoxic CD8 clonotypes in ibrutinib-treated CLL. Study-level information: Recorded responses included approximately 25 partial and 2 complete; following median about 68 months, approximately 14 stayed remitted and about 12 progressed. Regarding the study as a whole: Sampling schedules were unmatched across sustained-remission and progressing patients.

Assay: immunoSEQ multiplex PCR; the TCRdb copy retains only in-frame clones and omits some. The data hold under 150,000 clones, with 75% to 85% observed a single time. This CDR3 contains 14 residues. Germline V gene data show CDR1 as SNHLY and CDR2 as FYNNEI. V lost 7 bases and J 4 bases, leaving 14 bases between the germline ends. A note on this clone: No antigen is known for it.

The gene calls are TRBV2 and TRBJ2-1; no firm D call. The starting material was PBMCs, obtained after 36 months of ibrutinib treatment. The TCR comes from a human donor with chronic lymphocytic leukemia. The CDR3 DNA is TGTGCCAGCAAGGCTGGCGGATCGTACAATGAGCAGTTCTTC. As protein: CASKAGGSYNEQFF.